This TCR beta chain was identified during a study of blood T cell repertoires in COVID-19. Study-wide background: PBMCs, B-cell-depleted T cells, or T cells were the source of the cDNA or gDNA that made up the material.

Study processing details: Reference gene primer amplification yielded estimated nucleated cell counts. Only in-frame clones appear in the TCRdb table, and some are missing; sequencing was by immunoSEQ multiplex PCR. That table is the source of V, J and clone size, and D and trimming were worked out from the DNA. Seen here are some 520,000 clones, approximately 92% observed once, and the top ten hold roughly 0.9%. The germline gives CDR1 MGHRA, CDR2 YSYEKL. Trimming took 4 bases from V and 5 from J; bases not matched to a gene: 8. This CDR3 has 14 amino acids. The sample comprised peripheral blood. This sequence joins TRBV4-1 and TRBJ2-7, with TRBD1 identical over 7 bases. This clonotype was obtained from a young man with COVID-19, enrolled during active disease. The CDR3, as DNA: TGCGCCAGCAGCCTATGGGACAGTATTCACGAGCAGTACTTC. Translating gives CASSLWDSIHEQYF.